This TCR beta chain was retrieved from a study of cytomegalovirus exposure and HLA in healthy donors. Whole-study findings and limits: Fewer N-insertions (relative to the approximately 700-donor mean) were reportedly seen in an Asian-associated ancestry cluster in a later analysis. It was approximately 160 TCR beta chains that were listed as cytomegalovirus-associated.

Deletions cut 3 bases from V and 5 bases from J, with 17 bases between. Germline CDR1 is SGHVS and CDR2 is FNYEAQ. There are 15 residues in the CDR3. A word on this clone: Antigen unknown.

PCR primers comprised 60 Vbeta and 13 Jbeta primers. The table came from immunoSEQ multiplex PCR; TCRdb's copy has only in-frame clones and leaves some out. The sample includes some 130,000 clones, roughly 74% of them seen just once. The chain combines TRBV7-6 with TRBJ2-7; D perhaps matches TRBD2 (6 bases). The receptor's source is a male donor in good health and CMV-seronegative. Input material: PBMCs. CDR3 sequence: CASSFGGGILNEQYF. The DNA of the CDR3 is TGTGCCAGCAGCTTTGGTGGCGGGATTCTAAACGAGCAGTACTTC.